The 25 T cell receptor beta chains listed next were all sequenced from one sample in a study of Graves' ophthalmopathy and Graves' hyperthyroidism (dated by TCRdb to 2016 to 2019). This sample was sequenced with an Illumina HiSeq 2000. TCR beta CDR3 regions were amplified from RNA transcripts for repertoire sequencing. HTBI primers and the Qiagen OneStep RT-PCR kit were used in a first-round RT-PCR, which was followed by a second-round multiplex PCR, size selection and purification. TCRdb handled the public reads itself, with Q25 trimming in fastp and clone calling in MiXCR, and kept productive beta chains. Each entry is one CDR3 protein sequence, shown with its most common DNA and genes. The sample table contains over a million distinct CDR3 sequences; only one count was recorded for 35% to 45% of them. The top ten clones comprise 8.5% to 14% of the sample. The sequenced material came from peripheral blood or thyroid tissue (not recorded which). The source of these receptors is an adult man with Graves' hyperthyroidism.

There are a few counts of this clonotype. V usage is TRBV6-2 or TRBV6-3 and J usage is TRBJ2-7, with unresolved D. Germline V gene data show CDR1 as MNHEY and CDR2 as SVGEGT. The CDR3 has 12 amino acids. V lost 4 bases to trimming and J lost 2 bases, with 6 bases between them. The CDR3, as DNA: TGTGCCAGCAGTTTCTGGGCCTACGAGCAGTACTTC. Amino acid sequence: CASSFWAYEQYF.

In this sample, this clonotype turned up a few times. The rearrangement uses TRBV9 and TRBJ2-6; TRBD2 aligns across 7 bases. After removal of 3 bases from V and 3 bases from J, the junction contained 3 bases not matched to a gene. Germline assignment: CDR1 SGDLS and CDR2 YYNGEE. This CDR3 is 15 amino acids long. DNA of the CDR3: TGTGCCAGCAGCGCAGCGGGGTATGGGGCCAACGTCCTGACTTTC. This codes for CASSAAGYGANVLTF.

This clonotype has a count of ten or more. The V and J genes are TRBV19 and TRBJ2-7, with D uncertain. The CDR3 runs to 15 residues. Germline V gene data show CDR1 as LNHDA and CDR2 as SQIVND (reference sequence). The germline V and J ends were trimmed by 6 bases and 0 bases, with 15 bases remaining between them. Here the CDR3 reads CASSSFVSHSYEQYF. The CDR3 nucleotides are TGTGCCAGTAGCTCCTTCGTGTCGCACTCCTACGAGCAGTACTTC.

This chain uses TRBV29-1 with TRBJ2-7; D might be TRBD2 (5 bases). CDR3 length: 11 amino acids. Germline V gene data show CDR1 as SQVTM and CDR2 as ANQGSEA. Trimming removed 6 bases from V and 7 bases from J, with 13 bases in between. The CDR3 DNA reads TGCAGCGTCATTTCAGCGGAGGAGCAGTACTTC. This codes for CSVISAEEQYF.

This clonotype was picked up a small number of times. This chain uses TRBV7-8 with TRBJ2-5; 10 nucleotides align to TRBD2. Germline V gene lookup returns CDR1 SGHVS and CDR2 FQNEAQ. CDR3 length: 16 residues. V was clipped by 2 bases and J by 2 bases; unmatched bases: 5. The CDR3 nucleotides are TGTGCCAGCAGCTTATCTAGGACTAGCGGTCAAGAGACCCAGTACTTC. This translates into CASSLSRTSGQETQYF.

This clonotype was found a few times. The CDR3 is CSARGTQGGADTQYF. In DNA form, the CDR3 reads TGCAGTGCTAGAGGAACACAGGGAGGAGCAGATACGCAGTATTTT. V gene TRBV20-1 combines with J gene TRBJ2-3, with D tentatively TRBD1 or TRBD2 (6 bases each). CDR1 is DFQATT, CDR2 SNEGSKA, per germline (reference sequence). V lost 1 base, J lost 4 bases, and 15 bases lay in between. This CDR3 region has 15 residues.

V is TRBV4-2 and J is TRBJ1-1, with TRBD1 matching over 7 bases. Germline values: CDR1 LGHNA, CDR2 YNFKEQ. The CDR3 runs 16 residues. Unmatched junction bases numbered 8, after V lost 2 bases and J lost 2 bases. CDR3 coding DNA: TGTGCCAGCAGCCAACCTCCGGGACAGCCCAACACTGAAGCTTTCTTT. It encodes CASSQPPGQPNTEAFF.

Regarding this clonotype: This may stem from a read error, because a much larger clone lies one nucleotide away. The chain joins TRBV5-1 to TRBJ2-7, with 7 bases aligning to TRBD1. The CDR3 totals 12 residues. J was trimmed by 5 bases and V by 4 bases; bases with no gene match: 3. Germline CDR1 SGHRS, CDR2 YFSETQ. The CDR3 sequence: CASSIGQDEQYF. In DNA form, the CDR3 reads TGCGCCAGCAGCATTGGACAGGACGAGCAGTACTTC.

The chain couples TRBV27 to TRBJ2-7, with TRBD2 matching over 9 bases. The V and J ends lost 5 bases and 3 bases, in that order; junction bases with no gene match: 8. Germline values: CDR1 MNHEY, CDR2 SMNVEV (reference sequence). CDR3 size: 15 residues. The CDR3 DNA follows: TGTGCCAGCAGTCTCGGACTAGCGACCATCTACGAGCAGTACTTC. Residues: CASSLGLATIYEQYF.

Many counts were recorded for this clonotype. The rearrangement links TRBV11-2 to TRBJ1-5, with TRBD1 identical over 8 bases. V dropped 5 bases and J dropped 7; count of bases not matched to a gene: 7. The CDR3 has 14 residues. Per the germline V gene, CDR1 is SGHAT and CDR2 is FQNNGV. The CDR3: CASSPGGNTQPQHF. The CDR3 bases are TGTGCCAGCAGCCCAGGGGGCAATACGCAGCCCCAGCATTTT.

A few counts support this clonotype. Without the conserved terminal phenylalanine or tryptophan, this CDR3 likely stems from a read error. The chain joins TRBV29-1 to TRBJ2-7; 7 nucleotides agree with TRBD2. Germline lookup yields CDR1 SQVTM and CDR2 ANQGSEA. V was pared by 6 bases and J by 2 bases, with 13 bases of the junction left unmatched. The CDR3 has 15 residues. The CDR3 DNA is TGCAGCGTGACGGGATCAGCGGGAAACACCTACGAGCAGTACCTC. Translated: CSVTGSAGNTYEQYL.

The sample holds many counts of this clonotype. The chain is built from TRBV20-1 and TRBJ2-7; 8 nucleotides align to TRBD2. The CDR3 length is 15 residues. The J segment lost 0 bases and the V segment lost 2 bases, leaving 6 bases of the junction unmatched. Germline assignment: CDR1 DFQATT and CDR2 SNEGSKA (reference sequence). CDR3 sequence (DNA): TGCAGTGCTAGACTACTAGCGGTGAGCTCCTACGAGCAGTACTTC. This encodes CSARLLAVSSYEQYF.

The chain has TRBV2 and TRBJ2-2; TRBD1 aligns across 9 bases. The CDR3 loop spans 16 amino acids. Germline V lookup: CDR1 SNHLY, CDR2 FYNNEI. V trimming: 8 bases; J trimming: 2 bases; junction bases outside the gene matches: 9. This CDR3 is CASGDRTGANTGELFF. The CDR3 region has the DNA TGTGCCAGCGGGGATCGGACAGGGGCAAACACCGGGGAGCTGTTTTTT.

For the CDR3, the DNA is TGTGCCAGTAGTATCCCCAGTTCCGGATCTGACGAGCAGTACTTC. It yields the protein CASSIPSSGSDEQYF. V gene TRBV19 combines with J gene TRBJ2-7; no firm D call. Germline V gene sequence: CDR1 LNHDA, CDR2 SQIVND (reference sequence). This CDR3 comprises 15 residues. Trimming stripped 3 bases from V and 5 bases from J, with 17 bases between.

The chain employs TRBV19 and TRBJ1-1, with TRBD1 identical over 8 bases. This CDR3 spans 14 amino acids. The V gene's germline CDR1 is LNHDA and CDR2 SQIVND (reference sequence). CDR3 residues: CARDGDRGGTEAFF. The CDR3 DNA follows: TGTGCTAGAGATGGCGACAGGGGCGGAACTGAAGCTTTCTTT. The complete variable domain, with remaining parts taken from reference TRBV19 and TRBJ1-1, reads DGGITQSPKYLFRKEGQNVTLSCEQNLNHDAMYWYRQDPGQGLRLIYYSQIVNDFQKGDIAEGYSVSREKKESFPLTVTSAQKNPTAFYLCARDGDRGGTEAFFGQGTRLTVV.

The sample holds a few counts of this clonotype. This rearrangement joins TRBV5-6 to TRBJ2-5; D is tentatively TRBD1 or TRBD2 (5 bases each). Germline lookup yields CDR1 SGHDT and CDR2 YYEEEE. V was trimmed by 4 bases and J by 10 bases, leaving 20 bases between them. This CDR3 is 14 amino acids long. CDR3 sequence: CASSPGTPGSDQYF. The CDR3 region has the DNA TGTGCCAGCAGCCCCGGGACGCCAGGGTCCGACCAGTACTTC. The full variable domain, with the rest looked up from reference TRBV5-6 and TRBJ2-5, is DAGVTQSPTHLIKTRGQQVTLRCSPKSGHDTVSWYQQALGQGPQFIFQYYEEEERQRGNFPDRFSGHQFPNYSSELNVNALLLGDSALYLCASSPGTPGSDQYFGPGTRLLVL.

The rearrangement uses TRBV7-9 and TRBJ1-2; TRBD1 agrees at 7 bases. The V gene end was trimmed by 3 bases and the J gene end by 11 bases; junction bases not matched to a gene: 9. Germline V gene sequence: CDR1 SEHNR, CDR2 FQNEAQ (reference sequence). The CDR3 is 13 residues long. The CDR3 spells CASSFGQVLSYTF. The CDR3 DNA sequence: TGTGCCAGCAGCTTTGGACAGGTGCTTTCTTACACCTTC.

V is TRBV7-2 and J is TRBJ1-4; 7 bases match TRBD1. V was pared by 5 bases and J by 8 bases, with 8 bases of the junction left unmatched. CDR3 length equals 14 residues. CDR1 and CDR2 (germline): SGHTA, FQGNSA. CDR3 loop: CASSVSSRGEKLFF. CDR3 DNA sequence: TGTGCCAGCAGCGTCTCGTCCAGGGGGGAAAAACTGTTTTTT.

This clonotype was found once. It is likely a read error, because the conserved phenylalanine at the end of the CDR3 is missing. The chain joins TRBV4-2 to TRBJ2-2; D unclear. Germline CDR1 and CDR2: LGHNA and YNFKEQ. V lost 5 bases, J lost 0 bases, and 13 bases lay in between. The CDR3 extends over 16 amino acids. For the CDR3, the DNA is TGTGCCAGCAGCTTGGTTGTCAGAGCGAACACCGGGGAGCTGTTTCTT. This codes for CASSLVVRANTGELFL.

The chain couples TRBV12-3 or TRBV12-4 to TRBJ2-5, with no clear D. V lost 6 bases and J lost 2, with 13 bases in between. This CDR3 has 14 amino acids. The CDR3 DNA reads TGTGCCAGCAGCCACGGACCGAGACAAGAGACCCAGTACTTC. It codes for CASSHGPRQETQYF.

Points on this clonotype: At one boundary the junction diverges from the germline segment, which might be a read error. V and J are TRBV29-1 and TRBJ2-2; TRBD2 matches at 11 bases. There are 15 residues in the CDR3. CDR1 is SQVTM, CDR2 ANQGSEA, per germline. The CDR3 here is CSVSLAGGLAGEPFF. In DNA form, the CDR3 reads TGCAGCGTTAGCCTAGCGGGAGGACTCGCCGGGGAGCCGTTTTTT.

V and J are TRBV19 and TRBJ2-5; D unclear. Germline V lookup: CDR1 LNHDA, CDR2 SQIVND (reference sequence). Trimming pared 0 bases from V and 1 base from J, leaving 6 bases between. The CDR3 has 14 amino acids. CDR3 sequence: CASSIDVSQETQYF. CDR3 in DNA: TGTGCCAGTAGTATAGATGTCAGCCAAGAGACCCAGTACTTC.

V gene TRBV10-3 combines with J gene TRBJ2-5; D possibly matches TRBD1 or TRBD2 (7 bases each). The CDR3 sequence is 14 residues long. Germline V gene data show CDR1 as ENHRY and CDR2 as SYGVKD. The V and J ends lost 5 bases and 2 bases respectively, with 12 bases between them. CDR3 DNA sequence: TGTGCCATCAGTAGCGGGACAGCACAAGAGACCCAGTACTTC. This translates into CAISSGTAQETQYF.

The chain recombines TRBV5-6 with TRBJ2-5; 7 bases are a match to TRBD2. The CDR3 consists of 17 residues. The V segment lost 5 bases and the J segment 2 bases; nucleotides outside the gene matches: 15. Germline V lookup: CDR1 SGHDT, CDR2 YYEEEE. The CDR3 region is CASRTRMWQGLQETQYF. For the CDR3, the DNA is TGTGCCAGCAGAACTAGGATGTGGCAGGGACTACAAGAGACCCAGTACTTC.

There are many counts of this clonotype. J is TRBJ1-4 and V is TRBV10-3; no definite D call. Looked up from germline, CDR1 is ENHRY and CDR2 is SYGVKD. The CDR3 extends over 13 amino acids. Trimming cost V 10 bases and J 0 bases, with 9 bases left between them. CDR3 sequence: CASHRATNEKLFF. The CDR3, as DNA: TGTGCCAGCCATCGGGCAACTAATGAAAAACTGTTTTTT.